The rows below give T cell receptor beta chains drawn from one sample of a study of response to subunit inactivated influenza vaccine. In TCRdb, the RT-PCR reads were re-called with MiXCR into one record per CDR3 protein. The sample has roughly 170,000 distinct CDR3 sequences; around 8.8% are singletons. Sequenced material: non-naive T cells sorted from PBMCs, taken on the day of vaccination. All receptors derive from a man between 50 and 59 years old who received an inactivated influenza vaccine. Each CDR3 is given with its conserved first and last residue. Fields, in order: CDR3 protein, CDR3 DNA, D gene, V gene, J gene, clone size. The D gene is left open where the match is weak. Size is stated for part of the rows, as once, few or many counts, or as a class when the clone is expanded.

CDR3 protein: CASSPPAAGAGEQYF
CDR3 DNA: TGTGCCAGCTCACCACCCGCAGCGGGAGCGGGTGAGCAGTACTTC
D gene: TRBD2
V gene: TRBV18
J gene: TRBJ2-7
clone size: NA

CDR3 protein: CSVGQGGAQPQHF
CDR3 DNA: TGCAGCGTGGGACAGGGTGGAGCTCAGCCCCAGCATTTT
D gene: TRBD1
V gene: TRBV29-1
J gene: TRBJ1-5
clone size: many

CDR3 protein: CSVRDLSYEQYF
CDR3 DNA: TGCAGCGTTAGGGACTTATCCTACGAGCAGTACTTC
D gene: NA
V gene: TRBV29-1
J gene: TRBJ2-7
clone size: few

CDR3 protein: CASSQDLSGSWNIQYF
CDR3 DNA: TGCGCCAGCAGCCAAGACTTAAGCGGGAGCTGGAACATTCAGTACTTC
D gene: TRBD2
V gene: TRBV4-3
J gene: TRBJ2-4
clone size: many

CDR3 protein: CASSKTAGGGYEQYF
CDR3 DNA: TGTGCCAGCAGCAAAACGGCAGGGGGCGGCTACGAGCAGTACTTC
D gene: TRBD1
V gene: TRBV7-2
J gene: TRBJ2-7
clone size: many

CDR3 protein: CASSTHTDTQYF
CDR3 DNA: TGTGCCAGCAGCACTCACACAGATACGCAGTATTTT
D gene: NA
V gene: TRBV7-9
J gene: TRBJ2-3
clone size: many

CDR3 protein: CASSEYGPNTGELFF
CDR3 DNA: TGTGCCAGCAGTGAATATGGCCCGAACACCGGGGAGCTGTTTTTT
D gene: NA
V gene: TRBV25-1
J gene: TRBJ2-2
clone size: many

CDR3 protein: CSARAPGGTQYF
CDR3 DNA: TGCAGTGCTAGAGCCCCCGGCGGTACGCAGTATTTT
D gene: NA
V gene: TRBV20-1
J gene: TRBJ2-3
clone size: NA

CDR3 protein: CASSWTRAGNTIYF
CDR3 DNA: TGTGCCAGCAGTTGGACGAGGGCTGGAAACACCATATATTTT
D gene: NA
V gene: TRBV6-5
J gene: TRBJ1-3
clone size: few

CDR3 protein: CAGGRQGAMNTEAFF
CDR3 DNA: TGTGCCGGAGGTCGACAGGGGGCGATGAACACTGAAGCTTTCTTT
D gene: TRBD1
V gene: TRBV6-1
J gene: TRBJ1-1
clone size: many

CDR3 protein: CASSFWGGDVTEAFF
CDR3 DNA: TGTGCCAGCAGCTTCTGGGGGGGGGATGTGACTGAAGCTTTCTTT
D gene: NA
V gene: TRBV5-6
J gene: TRBJ1-1
clone size: few

CDR3 protein: CATSREWTMDEQFF
CDR3 DNA: TGTGCCACCAGCAGAGAATGGACAATGGATGAGCAGTTCTTC
D gene: NA
V gene: TRBV15
J gene: TRBJ2-1
clone size: many

CDR3 protein: CASTLRQGIYEQYF
CDR3 DNA: TGTGCCAGCACCCTCAGACAGGGGATCTACGAGCAGTACTTC
D gene: TRBD1
V gene: TRBV28
J gene: TRBJ2-7
clone size: many

CDR3 protein: CSARPPTSGSELAGELFF
CDR3 DNA: TGCAGTGCCCGACCACCGACTAGCGGGAGCGAGTTAGCCGGGGAGCTGTTTTTT
D gene: TRBD2
V gene: TRBV20-1
J gene: TRBJ2-2
clone size: NA

CDR3 protein: CASSFSYREVSNQPQHF
CDR3 DNA: TGTGCCAGCAGCTTTAGCTACAGGGAAGTGAGCAATCAGCCCCAGCATTTT
D gene: NA
V gene: TRBV7-8
J gene: TRBJ1-5
clone size: many

CDR3 protein: CATSVPSQGNYGYTF
CDR3 DNA: TGTGCCACCAGCGTCCCTTCTCAGGGGAACTATGGCTACACCTTC
D gene: NA
V gene: TRBV15
J gene: TRBJ1-2
clone size: NA

CDR3 protein: CASSRRTGGGSNQPQHF
CDR3 DNA: TGTGCCAGCAGCAGACGGACAGGGGGCGGAAGCAATCAGCCCCAGCATTTT
D gene: NA
V gene: TRBV21-1
J gene: TRBJ1-5
clone size: few

CDR3 protein: CASSFEGTAVGKYF
CDR3 DNA: TGCGCCAGCAGCTTCGAGGGGACAGCTGTGGGAAAGTACTTC
D gene: TRBD1
V gene: TRBV5-1
J gene: TRBJ2-7
clone size: many

CDR3 protein: CSARRGGGYNEQFF
CDR3 DNA: TGCAGTGCGCGGCGGGGCGGCGGCTACAATGAGCAGTTCTTC
D gene: NA
V gene: TRBV20-1
J gene: TRBJ2-1
clone size: few

CDR3 protein: CSARDSRTGVYEQYF
CDR3 DNA: TGCAGTGCTAGAGATTCCCGGACAGGGGTTTACGAGCAGTACTTC
D gene: TRBD1
V gene: TRBV20-1
J gene: TRBJ2-7
clone size: few

CDR3 protein: CASSLESSYNEQFF
CDR3 DNA: TGTGCCAGCAGCTTGGAGAGCTCCTACAATGAGCAGTTCTTC
D gene: NA
V gene: TRBV11-2
J gene: TRBJ2-1
clone size: many

CDR3 protein: CSVGGSGRLNEQFF
CDR3 DNA: TGCAGCGTTGGGGGTAGCGGGAGATTAAATGAGCAGTTCTTC
D gene: TRBD2
V gene: TRBV29-1
J gene: TRBJ2-1
clone size: many

CDR3 protein: CASSSNLGYQPQHF
CDR3 DNA: TGTGCCAGCAGTTCAAACTTGGGTTATCAGCCCCAGCATTTT
D gene: NA
V gene: TRBV28
J gene: TRBJ1-5
clone size: few

CDR3 protein: CSARDWDRGTYEQYF
CDR3 DNA: TGCAGTGCTAGAGATTGGGACAGGGGAACCTACGAGCAGTACTTC
D gene: TRBD1
V gene: TRBV20-1
J gene: TRBJ2-7
clone size: NA

CDR3 protein: CASSQGGGTGFIQYF
CDR3 DNA: TGCGCCAGCAGCCAAGGGGGAGGGACAGGGTTTATTCAGTACTTC
D gene: TRBD1
V gene: TRBV4-3
J gene: TRBJ2-4
clone size: NA

CDR3 protein: CASSLRQNTDTQYF
CDR3 DNA: TGTGCCAGCAGTCTCAGACAGAACACAGATACGCAGTATTTT
D gene: NA
V gene: TRBV12-3/TRBV12-4
J gene: TRBJ2-3
clone size: many

CDR3 protein: CSARFLGRMQETQYF
CDR3 DNA: TGCAGTGCTAGATTCTTGGGCAGGATGCAAGAGACCCAGTACTTC
D gene: NA
V gene: TRBV20-1
J gene: TRBJ2-5
clone size: few

CDR3 protein: CASSQLRGSTEAFF
CDR3 DNA: TGTGCCAGCAGCCAGTTACGGGGTTCCACTGAAGCTTTCTTT
D gene: NA
V gene: TRBV14
J gene: TRBJ1-1
clone size: NA

CDR3 protein: CSVWEQNTDTQYF
CDR3 DNA: TGCAGCGTCTGGGAACAGAACACAGATACGCAGTATTTT
D gene: NA
V gene: TRBV29-1
J gene: TRBJ2-3
clone size: many

CDR3 protein: CAISINADTQYF
CDR3 DNA: TGTGCCATCAGTATCAATGCGGATACGCAGTATTTT
D gene: NA
V gene: TRBV10-3
J gene: TRBJ2-3
clone size: few

CDR3 protein: CASSLQDNRGTGELFF
CDR3 DNA: TGTGCCAGCAGCTTACAAGACAACCGCGGGACCGGGGAGCTGTTTTTT
D gene: NA
V gene: TRBV11-3
J gene: TRBJ2-2
clone size: NA

CDR3 protein: CACWDRRGTDTQYF
CDR3 DNA: TGTGCCTGCTGGGACAGGCGCGGCACAGATACGCAGTATTTT
D gene: TRBD1
V gene: TRBV6-2/TRBV6-3
J gene: TRBJ2-3
clone size: few

CDR3 protein: CSVESSYNEQFF
CDR3 DNA: TGCAGCGTTGAATCGTCCTACAATGAGCAGTTCTTC
D gene: NA
V gene: TRBV29-1
J gene: TRBJ2-1
clone size: many

CDR3 protein: CASSRQGPNTQYF
CDR3 DNA: TGTGCCAGCAGTCGTCAGGGCCCTAATACGCAGTATTTT
D gene: NA
V gene: TRBV28
J gene: TRBJ2-3
clone size: many

CDR3 protein: CASSLEAGESTEAFF
CDR3 DNA: TGTGCCAGCAGCTTAGAGGCAGGGGAGAGCACTGAAGCTTTCTTT
D gene: NA
V gene: TRBV11-2
J gene: TRBJ1-1
clone size: NA

CDR3 protein: CSASLAGGPSEQYF
CDR3 DNA: TGCAGTGCTAGCCTAGCGGGAGGGCCGAGCGAGCAGTACTTC
D gene: TRBD2
V gene: TRBV20-1
J gene: TRBJ2-7
clone size: many

CDR3 protein: CASSSAVGGFFEQFF
CDR3 DNA: TGTGCCAGTAGTTCGGCCGTGGGAGGGTTCTTTGAGCAGTTCTTC
D gene: TRBD2
V gene: TRBV19
J gene: TRBJ2-1
clone size: NA

CDR3 protein: CSASSISNYEQYF
CDR3 DNA: TGCAGTGCTAGTAGCATCTCGAACTACGAGCAGTACTTC
D gene: NA
V gene: TRBV20-1
J gene: TRBJ2-7
clone size: NA

CDR3 protein: CASTLTEDNYGYTF
CDR3 DNA: TGTGCCAGCACCCTGACCGAGGATAACTATGGCTACACCTTC
D gene: NA
V gene: TRBV2
J gene: TRBJ1-2
clone size: few

CDR3 protein: CASRNFGGYNEQFF
CDR3 DNA: TGTGCCAGCAGAAATTTCGGCGGCTACAATGAGCAGTTCTTC
D gene: NA
V gene: TRBV27
J gene: TRBJ2-1
clone size: many

CDR3 protein: CASSLARRTAFF
CDR3 DNA: TGTGCCAGCAGCTTAGCCAGACGGACCGCTTTCTTT
D gene: NA
V gene: TRBV7-8
J gene: TRBJ1-1
clone size: many

CDR3 protein: CASSFPAGVTYEQYF
CDR3 DNA: TGTGCCAGCAGTTTCCCGGCGGGAGTAACCTACGAGCAGTACTTC
D gene: TRBD2
V gene: TRBV28
J gene: TRBJ2-7
clone size: many

CDR3 protein: CASSLVSVRHTQYF
CDR3 DNA: TGTGCCAGCAGTTTAGTTTCGGTTAGGCATACGCAGTATTTT
D gene: NA
V gene: TRBV12-3/TRBV12-4
J gene: TRBJ2-3
clone size: few

CDR3 protein: CASGTLHYSPLHF
CDR3 DNA: TGTGCCAGTGGCACCCTGCACTATTCACCCCTCCACTTT
D gene: NA
V gene: TRBV19
J gene: TRBJ1-6
clone size: few

CDR3 protein: CASSFSGAYNEQFF
CDR3 DNA: TGTGCCAGCAGCTTTAGCGGGGCCTACAATGAGCAGTTCTTC
D gene: TRBD2
V gene: TRBV7-9
J gene: TRBJ2-1
clone size: NA

CDR3 protein: CSVVARSGANVLTF
CDR3 DNA: TGCAGCGTCGTGGCCAGATCTGGGGCCAACGTCCTGACTTTC
D gene: NA
V gene: TRBV29-1
J gene: TRBJ2-6
clone size: NA

CDR3 protein: CASSPAAGIGTDTQYF
CDR3 DNA: TGTGCCAGCAGCCCGGCGGCAGGTATAGGTACAGATACGCAGTATTTT
D gene: NA
V gene: TRBV7-3
J gene: TRBJ2-3
clone size: NA

CDR3 protein: CAWSVLKGETYNSPLHF
CDR3 DNA: TGTGCCTGGAGTGTACTGAAGGGCGAAACCTATAATTCACCCCTCCACTTT
D gene: NA
V gene: TRBV30
J gene: TRBJ1-6
clone size: NA